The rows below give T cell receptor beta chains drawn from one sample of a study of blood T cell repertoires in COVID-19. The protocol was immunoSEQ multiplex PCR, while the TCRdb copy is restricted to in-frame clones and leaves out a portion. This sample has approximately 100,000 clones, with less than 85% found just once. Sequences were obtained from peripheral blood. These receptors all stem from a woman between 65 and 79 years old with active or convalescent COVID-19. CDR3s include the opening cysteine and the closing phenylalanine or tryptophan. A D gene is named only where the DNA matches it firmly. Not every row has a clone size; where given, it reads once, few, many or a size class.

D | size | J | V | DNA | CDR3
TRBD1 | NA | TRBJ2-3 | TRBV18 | TGTGCCAGCTCACGAGGGACAGGGCACCCTCCGGATACGCAGTATTTT | CASSRGTGHPPDTQYF
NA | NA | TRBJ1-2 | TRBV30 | TGTGCCTGGAGTAACACTAACTATGGCTACACCTTC | CAWSNTNYGYTF
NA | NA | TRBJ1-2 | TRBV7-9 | TGTGCCAGCAGTAGGGGGAGTTCCTCTGGCTACACCTTC | CASSRGSSSGYTF
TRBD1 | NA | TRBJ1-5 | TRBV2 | TGTGCCAGCAGTGGAGGGGGCCCAGGGAGGAGCCTGCCCCAGCATTTT | CASSGGGPGRSLPQHF
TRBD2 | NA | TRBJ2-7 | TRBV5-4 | TGTGCCAGCAGTCAACGACTAGCGGGGGAATCCTACGAGCAGTACTTC | CASSQRLAGESYEQYF
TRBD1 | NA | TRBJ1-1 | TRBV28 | TGTGCCAGCACCCCGCCCAGGGGGTTTGCTGAAGCTTTCTTT | CASTPPRGFAEAFF
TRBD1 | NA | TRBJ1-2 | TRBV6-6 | TGTGCCAGCAGGACAACGGGGACAGTGAGCTATGGCTACACCTTC | CASRTTGTVSYGYTF
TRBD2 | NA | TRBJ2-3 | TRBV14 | TGTGCCAGCAGCCAAGAACTAGCGGGAGTATTTAGCACAGATACGCAGTATTTT | CASSQELAGVFSTDTQYF
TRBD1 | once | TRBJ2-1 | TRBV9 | TGTGCCAGCAGCAAGGGACAGAACAATGAGCAGTTCTTC | CASSKGQNNEQFF
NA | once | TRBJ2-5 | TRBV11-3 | TGTGCCAGCAGTTTCCGGGGACAGCGGGAGGAGACCCAGTACTTC | CASSFRGQREETQYF
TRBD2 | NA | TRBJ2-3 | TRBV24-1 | TGTGCCACCAGTGGCGCTAGCGGGAGGGCCGGGACAGATACGCAGTATTTT | CATSGASGRAGTDTQYF
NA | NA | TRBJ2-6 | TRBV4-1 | TGCGCCAGCAGCCAAGATAGGCCGACGGGCTCTGGGGCCAACGTCCTGACTTTC | CASSQDRPTGSGANVLTF
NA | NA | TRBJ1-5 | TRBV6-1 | TGTGCCAGCAGTGGAGCTGAAAGGGGGGGAGGTCAGCCCCAGCATTTT | CASSGAERGGGQPQHF
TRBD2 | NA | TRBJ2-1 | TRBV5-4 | TGTGCCAGCAGCTTGGGGCGGGGGAGCTCCTACAATGAGCAGTTCTTC | CASSLGRGSSYNEQFF
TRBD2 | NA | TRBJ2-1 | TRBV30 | TGTGCCGGGGCGGGCGGGGGGGGCAACAATGAGCAGTTCTTC | CAGAGGGGNNEQFF